This entry lists 31 T cell receptor beta chains sequenced from one sample in a study of blood T cell repertoires in COVID-19. Using immunoSEQ multiplex PCR, the repertoire was profiled, and TCRdb retains in-frame clones only, with some absent. The sample carries approximately 350,000 clones, 85% to 90% recorded once. The source material was PBMCs or T cells enriched from blood (not recorded which). These receptors all stem from a man aged 18 to 30 who had recovered from COVID-19.

The table lists this clone with a count of one. The J gene is TRBJ2-1, the V gene TRBV24-1; 8 bases are shared with TRBD2. After removal of 7 bases from V and 3 bases from J, the junction contained 7 bases not matched to a gene. The CDR3 is 15 amino acids. The V gene's germline CDR1 is KGHDR and CDR2 SFDVKD. The CDR3 region is CATSLKRGFYNEQFF. The CDR3 DNA sequence: TGTGCCACCAGCCTCAAGCGGGGGTTCTACAATGAGCAGTTCTTC.

V gene TRBV18 combines with J gene TRBJ1-2; tentatively, D is TRBD1 (5 bases). The CDR3 length is 13 residues. CDR1 KGHSH and CDR2 LQKENI come from the germline V gene. The V and J ends lost 8 bases and 7 bases respectively, with 17 bases between them. The CDR3 DNA is TGTGCCAGCGCGGGGCCCGGGGCTGGTGGCTACACCTTC. It codes for CASAGPGAGGYTF. The full variable domain, in which reference TRBV18 and TRBJ1-2 provide the parts outside the CDR3, is NAGVMQNPRHLVRRRGQEARLRCSPMKGHSHVYWYRQLPEEGLKFMVYLQKENIIDESGMPKERFSAEFPKEGPSILRIQQVVRGDSAAYFCASAGPGAGGYTFGSGTRLTVV.

The rearrangement joins TRBV7-9 to TRBJ1-2, with D uncertain. V lost 5 bases and J 4 bases, leaving 11 bases between the germline ends. CDR1 is SEHNR and CDR2 is FQNEAQ in the germline V gene (reference sequence). The CDR3 contains 13 residues. The CDR3 loop reads CASSLTSLYGYTF. CDR3 bases: TGTGCCAGCAGCCTCACAAGTCTCTATGGCTACACCTTC.

This clone was recorded only once. This chain connects TRBV2 to TRBJ2-7; D is unresolved. CDR3 size: 13 residues. CDR1 is SNHLY, CDR2 FYNNEI, per germline. V lost 5 bases, J lost 5 bases, and 13 bases lay in between. The CDR3 region is CASSRVRRNEQYF. In nucleotides, the CDR3 is TGTGCCAGCAGTCGAGTGAGGAGAAACGAGCAGTACTTC.

This rearrangement joins TRBV2 to TRBJ1-2; TRBD1 matches at 7 bases. With V trimmed by 6 bases and J by 6 bases, 4 bases remained unmatched. CDR1 and CDR2 from the germline V gene are SNHLY and FYNNEI. This CDR3 region has 12 residues. CDR3 nucleotide sequence: TGTGCCAGCAGGGCAGGGGGTGATGGCTACACCTTC. This translates into CASRAGGDGYTF.

The chain joins TRBV4-1 to TRBJ1-5, with D possibly TRBD1 on 5 matching bases. Germline CDR1 MGHRA, CDR2 YSYEKL. V was clipped by 0 bases and J by 11 bases, with 11 bases between them. This CDR3 has 13 residues. CDR3 coding DNA: TGCGCCAGCAGCCAAGACCCAGGGTTGGCCCAGCATTTT. This codes for CASSQDPGLAQHF.

The chain employs TRBV18 and TRBJ2-5; 9 bases match TRBD2. The CDR3 totals 17 residues. CDR1 is KGHSH, CDR2 LQKENI, per germline. J gave up 0 bases and V 2 bases, and 7 bases lay outside the gene matches. The CDR3 sequence is CASSPGVLAGNQETQYF. DNA for the CDR3: TGTGCCAGCTCACCAGGAGTGCTAGCGGGAAACCAAGAGACCCAGTACTTC.

This clone was seen only a few times. The chain has TRBV2 and TRBJ2-7; D remains unclear. CDR1 is SNHLY and CDR2 is FYNNEI in the germline V gene. Deletions cut 7 bases from V and 2 bases from J, with 12 bases between. This CDR3 comprises 13 residues. The CDR3 loop reads CASTGRLTYEQYF. CDR3 DNA: TGTGCCAGCACGGGTCGGTTGACCTACGAGCAGTACTTC.

This chain uses TRBV6-6 with TRBJ2-5; 7 bases align to TRBD1. This CDR3 contains 16 residues. The germline V gene encodes CDR1 MNHNY and CDR2 SVGAGI (reference sequence). V trimming: 2 bases; J trimming: 5 bases; junction bases outside the gene matches: 11. The DNA for the CDR3 is TGTGCCAGCAGTTACGGGCGACAGGGACGGAAGGAGACCCAGTACTTC. This translates into CASSYGRQGRKETQYF.

The chain has TRBV7-8 and TRBJ1-2, with D possibly being TRBD1 (6 bases). Trimming stripped 3 bases from V and 4 bases from J, with 21 bases between. Per the germline V gene, CDR1 is SGHVS and CDR2 is FQNEAQ. This CDR3 has 17 amino acids. This CDR3 reads CASSFPWGQGGVYGYTF. For the CDR3, the DNA is TGTGCCAGCAGCTTCCCCTGGGGGCAGGGTGGGGTCTATGGCTACACCTTC. The full variable domain, with the rest looked up from reference TRBV7-8 and TRBJ1-2, is GAGVSQSPRYKVAKRGQDVALRCDPISGHVSLFWYQQALGQGPEFLTYFQNEAQLDKSGLPSDRFFAERPEGSVSTLKIQRTQQEDSAVYLCASSFPWGQGGVYGYTFGSGTRLTVV.

The chain employs TRBV13 and TRBJ2-7; unclear D gene. Trimming shortened V by 1 base and J by 2 bases, and 15 bases separated the two germline ends. Germline lookup yields CDR1 PRHDT and CDR2 FYEKMQ (reference sequence). The CDR3 contains 16 residues. In nucleotides, the CDR3 is TGTGCCAGCAGCTTAGTATTTCTGGGCCAAACCTACGAGCAGTACTTC. It codes for CASSLVFLGQTYEQYF.

The chain uses TRBV27 and TRBJ1-4; D remains unclear. The CDR3 is made up of 16 amino acids. Trimming took 0 bases from V and 1 from J, leaving 9 bases between them. Per germline, CDR1 MNHEY and CDR2 SMNVEV (reference sequence). CDR3 region: CASSLSPGKTNEKLFF. The CDR3 coding sequence is TGTGCCAGCAGTTTATCCCCTGGCAAAACTAATGAAAAACTGTTTTTT.

This clone came up once. The chain combines TRBV3-1 (or the pseudogene TRBV3-2) with TRBJ2-1; tentative D call: TRBD1 (5 bases). Between the trimmed V and J ends, which lost 0 bases and 11 bases, there was a span of 14 bases. CDR1 and CDR2 (germline): LGHDT, YNNKEL (reference sequence). CDR3 size: 14 residues. In DNA form, the CDR3 reads TGTGCCAGCAGCCAAGAATTCAGGGAACGAAAGCAGTTCTTC. Protein sequence: CASSQEFRERKQFF.

This chain uses TRBV6-5 with TRBJ1-1; the D is unclear. The CDR3 totals 14 residues. The V gene lost 2 bases and the J gene lost 3 bases, with 10 bases spanning the gap. Germline lookup yields CDR1 MNHEY and CDR2 SVGAGI. The CDR3 DNA reads as TGTGCCAGCAGTTACGGAGCACGCTACACTGAAGCTTTCTTT. Translated, it gives CASSYGARYTEAFF.

The rearrangement uses TRBV3-1 (or the pseudogene TRBV3-2) and TRBJ2-3; 12 nucleotides line up with TRBD2. The V segment lost 1 base and the J segment 2 bases; nucleotides outside the gene matches: 7. The length of the CDR3 is 18 residues. The V gene's germline CDR1 is LGHDT and CDR2 YNNKEL (reference sequence). CDR3 coding DNA: TGTGCCAGCAGCCAAGTACCGAGACTAGCGGGGGTCACAGATACGCAGTATTTT. Translated, it gives CASSQVPRLAGVTDTQYF.

The J gene is TRBJ2-7, the V gene TRBV3-1 (or the pseudogene TRBV3-2), with 14 nucleotides matching TRBD2. Trimming cost V 4 bases and J 6 bases; bases outside gene matches: 5. The CDR3 contains 15 residues. Germline lookup yields CDR1 LGHDT and CDR2 YNNKEL (reference sequence). For the CDR3, the DNA is TGTGCCAGCAGCCGTAGACTAGCGGGAGGGGCCGAGCAGTACTTC. Amino acids: CASSRRLAGGAEQYF.

V is TRBV28 and J is TRBJ1-6; possibly TRBD1 for D (6 bases). CDR3 length: 16 amino acids. The ends were cut back, 7 bases at V and 11 bases at J, with 24 bases in the middle. Germline V gives CDR1 MDHEN, CDR2 SYDVKM. CDR3 loop: CASTPRGGNLGAPLHF. The CDR3 DNA follows: TGTGCCAGCACTCCTCGGGGGGGCAACCTTGGGGCACCCCTCCACTTT.

The chain carries TRBV7-2 and TRBJ1-1, with D perhaps TRBD1 (5 bases). Germline lookup yields CDR1 SGHTA and CDR2 FQGNSA. The CDR3 contains 12 residues. V was trimmed by 4 bases and J by 10 bases, leaving 13 bases between them. CDR3 sequence (DNA): TGTGCCAGCAGCTCCTGGGGCCTCGGAGCTTTCTTT. This codes for CASSSWGLGAFF. Full variable domain (remainder filled in from reference TRBV7-2 and TRBJ1-1): GAGVSQSPSNKVTEKGKDVELRCDPISGHTALYWYRQSLGQGLEFLIYFQGNSAPDKSGLPSDRFSAERTGGSVSTLTIQRTQQEDSAVYLCASSSWGLGAFFGQGTRLTVV.

Written as DNA, the CDR3 is TGTGCTAGTGGTTTACTGGAGGGTGAGCAGTTCTTC. Translating gives CASGLLEGEQFF. This chain connects TRBV12-5 to TRBJ2-1; maybe TRBD2 (6 bases). This CDR3 has 12 amino acids. V lost 3 bases and J lost 9, with 9 bases in between. Germline assignment: CDR1 LGHNT and CDR2 FRNRAP. Variable domain in full (rest from reference TRBV12-5 and TRBJ2-1): DARVTQTPRHKVTEMGQEVTMRCQPILGHNTVFWYRQTMMQGLELLAYFRNRAPLDDSGMPKDRFSAEMPDATLATLKIQPSEPRDSAVYFCASGLLEGEQFFGPGTRLTVL.

The V gene is TRBV20-1, the J gene TRBJ2-7, with TRBD2 matching 8 bases. The CDR3 extends over 14 amino acids. V shed 3 bases, J shed 6 bases, and the junction held 10 bases outside the gene matches. Germline assignment: CDR1 DFQATT and CDR2 SNEGSKA (reference sequence). CDR3 region: CSASSGTSLREQYF. The CDR3 DNA sequence: TGCAGTGCTAGTAGCGGGACTAGTCTCCGCGAGCAGTACTTC.

J is TRBJ1-1 and V is TRBV5-4, with 7 bases that match TRBD1. Looked up from germline, CDR1 is SGHNT and CDR2 is YYREEE (reference sequence). CDR3 length equals 14 residues. V lost 4 bases, J lost 4 bases, and 7 bases stayed unmatched. CDR3 nucleotide sequence: TGTGCCAGCAGCCGTGGGACAGATTTCACTGAAGCTTTCTTT. Protein product: CASSRGTDFTEAFF.

The chain couples TRBV5-1 to TRBJ2-5; D is possibly TRBD2 (7 bases). The CDR3 consists of 14 residues. The V and J ends lost 4 bases and 5 bases respectively, with 15 bases between them. Per the germline V gene, CDR1 is SGHRS and CDR2 is YFSETQ. The CDR3 loop is CASSAPQGGETQYF. The DNA for the CDR3 is TGCGCCAGCAGCGCACCACAGGGAGGGGAGACCCAGTACTTC. The full variable domain, with the rest looked up from reference TRBV5-1 and TRBJ2-5, is KAGVTQTPRYLIKTRGQQVTLSCSPISGHRSVSWYQQTPGQGLQFLFEYFSETQRNKGNFPGRFSGRQFSNSRSEMNVSTLELGDSALYLCASSAPQGGETQYFGPGTRLLVL.

This clone came up once. The chain couples TRBV2 to TRBJ1-2, with D unresolved. The CDR3 has 13 amino acids. CDR1 and CDR2 (germline): SNHLY, FYNNEI. V was cut by 6 bases and J by 1 base, with 9 bases left in between. The CDR3 protein is CASSSGLNYGYTF. Here the CDR3 DNA reads TGTGCCAGCAGCAGTGGACTTAACTATGGCTACACCTTC.

The genes are TRBV29-1 and TRBJ2-3; TRBD1 agrees at 7 bases. Looked up from germline, CDR1 is SQVTM and CDR2 is ANQGSEA. V lost 7 bases and J lost 1; bases outside the gene matches: 5. There are 13 residues in the CDR3. The CDR3 DNA reads TGCAGCGCTCGACAGGGCGGCACAGATACGCAGTATTTT. It yields the protein CSARQGGTDTQYF.

The chain is built from TRBV24-1 and TRBJ2-1; 7 positions agree with TRBD1. Germline loops: CDR1 KGHDR, CDR2 SFDVKD. The length of the CDR3 is 13 residues. Losses at the gene ends were 10 bases for V and 0 bases for J; bases not matched to a gene: 2. The CDR3 region is CATRQGSYNEQFF. In nucleotides, the CDR3 is TGTGCCACAAGACAGGGCTCCTACAATGAGCAGTTCTTC.

Note on this clone: The same CDR3 is also encoded by other DNA sequences in this sample. This CDR3 reads CASSLDSKETQYF. For the CDR3, the DNA is TGTGCCAGCAGCTTAGATTCAAAAGAGACCCAGTACTTC. The chain joins TRBV7-9 to TRBJ2-5, with D uncertain. The germline CDR1 and CDR2 sequences are SEHNR and FQNEAQ (reference sequence). Deletions cut 1 base from V and 3 bases from J, with 6 bases between. This CDR3 is built from 13 residues. The whole variable domain, filled in from reference TRBV7-9 and TRBJ2-5, reads DTGVSQNPRHKITKRGQNVTFRCDPISEHNRLYWYRQTLGQGPEFLTYFQNEAQLEKSRLLSDRFSAERPKGSFSTLEIQRTEQGDSAMYLCASSLDSKETQYFGPGTRLLVL.

The chain carries TRBV7-8 and TRBJ2-2, with 9 bases that match TRBD2. V lost 4 bases and J lost 0; bases outside the gene matches: 9. This CDR3 has 18 amino acids. Germline CDR1 and CDR2: SGHVS and FQNEAQ. CDR3: CASSSKRRGGSNTGELFF. CDR3 nucleotide sequence: TGTGCCAGCAGCTCCAAGCGGCGGGGGGGTTCGAACACCGGGGAGCTGTTTTTT.

The chain combines TRBV5-1 with TRBJ2-1; tentative D call: TRBD1 (6 bases). This CDR3 is 15 amino acids long. With 3 bases removed from V and 4 bases from J, the gap between germline ends came to 14 bases. Germline V gives CDR1 SGHRS, CDR2 YFSETQ. CDR3 sequence (DNA): TGCGCCAGCAGCTGGAGGACAGCCGCTTACAATGAGCAGTTCTTC. It translates to CASSWRTAAYNEQFF.

This clone appeared a single time. The CDR3 is CASSEGQGSYEQYF. CDR3 DNA: TGCGCCAGCAGCGAGGGACAGGGGTCCTACGAGCAGTACTTC. The chain carries TRBV4-1 and TRBJ2-7; 10 bases match TRBD1. This CDR3 is 14 amino acids long. V was clipped by 5 bases and J by 1 base; unmatched bases: 2. Germline-derived CDR1 and CDR2 are MGHRA and YSYEKL.

CDR3 sequence (DNA): TGTGCCAGCAGCCCGGGGACTAGCGGACTCAATGAGCAGTTCTTC. Translating it yields CASSPGTSGLNEQFF. V usage is TRBV11-2 and J usage is TRBJ2-1, with 11 positions matching TRBD2. Germline CDR1 and CDR2: SGHAT and FQNNGV. The CDR3 has 15 amino acids. After removal of 5 bases from V and 6 bases from J, the junction contained 6 bases not matched to a gene.

For this clone: Other DNA sequences in this specimen translate into the identical CDR3. This sequence joins TRBV27 and TRBJ1-2; D is undetermined. The germline V gene encodes CDR1 MNHEY and CDR2 SMNVEV (reference sequence). V lost 3 bases and J lost 2, with 7 bases in between. This CDR3 has 13 amino acids. CDR3 residues: CASSLRQNYGYTF. The CDR3 DNA reads TGTGCCAGCAGTTTGCGGCAAAACTATGGCTACACCTTC.